This TCR beta chain was sequenced for a study of shared clonotypes between healthy human individuals. This CDR3 has 15 amino acids. Germline-derived CDR1 and CDR2 are MNHNS and SASEGT. The junction had 4 bases not matched to a gene; V was cut back by 3 bases and J by 3 bases. Generated by immunoSEQ multiplex PCR, the TCRdb table keeps only in-frame clones and is missing some. The table has under 2,500,000 clones, about 94% seen once. The rearrangement joins TRBV6-1 to TRBJ2-7; 11 nucleotides align to TRBD2. The receptor was isolated from a man aged 18 to 29 in good health. Sequences were obtained from naive CD4+ T cells sorted from blood. Subset given: CD45RA+ positively selected. CDR3 nucleotide sequence: TGTGCCAGCAGTGACGCTAGCGGGGGGATCTACGAGCAGTACTTC. Encoded protein: CASSDASGGIYEQYF.